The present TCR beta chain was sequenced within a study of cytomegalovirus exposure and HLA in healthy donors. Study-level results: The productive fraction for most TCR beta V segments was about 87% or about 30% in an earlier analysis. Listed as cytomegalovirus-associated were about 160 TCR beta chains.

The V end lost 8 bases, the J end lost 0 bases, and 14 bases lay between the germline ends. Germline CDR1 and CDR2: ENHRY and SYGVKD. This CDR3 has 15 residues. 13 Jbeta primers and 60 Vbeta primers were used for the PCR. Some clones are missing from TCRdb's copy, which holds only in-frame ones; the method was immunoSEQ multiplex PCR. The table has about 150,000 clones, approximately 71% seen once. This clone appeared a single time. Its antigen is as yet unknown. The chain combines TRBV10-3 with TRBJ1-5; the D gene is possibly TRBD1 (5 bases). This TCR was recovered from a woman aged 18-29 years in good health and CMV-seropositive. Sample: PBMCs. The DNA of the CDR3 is TGTGCCATCGGCAGGGTCTGGGGTAGCAATCAGCCCCAGCATTTT. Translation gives CAIGRVWGSNQPQHF.